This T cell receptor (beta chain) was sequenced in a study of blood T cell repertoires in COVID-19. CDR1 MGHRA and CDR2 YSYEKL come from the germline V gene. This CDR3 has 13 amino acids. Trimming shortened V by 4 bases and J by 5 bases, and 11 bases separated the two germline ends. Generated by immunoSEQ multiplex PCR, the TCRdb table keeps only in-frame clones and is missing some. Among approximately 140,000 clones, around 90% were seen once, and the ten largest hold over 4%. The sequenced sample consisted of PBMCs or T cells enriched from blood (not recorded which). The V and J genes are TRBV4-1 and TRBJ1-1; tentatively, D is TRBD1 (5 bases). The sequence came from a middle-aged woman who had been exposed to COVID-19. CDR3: CASSPDSRTEAFF. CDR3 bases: TGCGCCAGCAGCCCCGACAGTAGAACTGAAGCTTTCTTT.